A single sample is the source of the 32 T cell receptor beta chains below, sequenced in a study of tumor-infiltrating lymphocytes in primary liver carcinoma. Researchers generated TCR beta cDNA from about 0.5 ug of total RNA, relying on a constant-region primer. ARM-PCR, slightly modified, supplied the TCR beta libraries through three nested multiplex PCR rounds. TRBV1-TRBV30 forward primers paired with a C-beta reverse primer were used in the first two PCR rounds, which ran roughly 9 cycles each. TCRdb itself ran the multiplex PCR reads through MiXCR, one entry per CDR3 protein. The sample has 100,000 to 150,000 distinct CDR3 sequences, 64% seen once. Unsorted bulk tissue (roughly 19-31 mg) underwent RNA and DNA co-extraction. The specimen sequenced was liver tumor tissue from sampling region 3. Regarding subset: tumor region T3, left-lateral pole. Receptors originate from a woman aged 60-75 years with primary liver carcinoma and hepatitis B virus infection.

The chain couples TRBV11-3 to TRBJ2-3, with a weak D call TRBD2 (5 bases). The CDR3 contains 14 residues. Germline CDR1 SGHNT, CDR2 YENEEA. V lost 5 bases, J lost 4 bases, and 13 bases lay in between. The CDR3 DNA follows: TGTGCCAGCAGCCCTCTGGCTAGCCCAGATACGCAGTATTTT. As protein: CASSPLASPDTQYF.

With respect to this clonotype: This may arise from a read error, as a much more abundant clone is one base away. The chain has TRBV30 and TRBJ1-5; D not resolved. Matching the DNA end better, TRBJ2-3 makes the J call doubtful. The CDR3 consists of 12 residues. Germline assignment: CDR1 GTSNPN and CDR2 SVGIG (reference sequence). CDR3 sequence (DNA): TGTGCCTGGAGTCAAGACCGGCAGCCCCAGTATTTT. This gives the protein CAWSQDRQPQYF.

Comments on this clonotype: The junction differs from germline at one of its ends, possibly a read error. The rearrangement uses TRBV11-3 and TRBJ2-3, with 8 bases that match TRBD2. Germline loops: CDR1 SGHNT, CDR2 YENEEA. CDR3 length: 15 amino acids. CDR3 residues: CTSTGGGHPTDTQYF. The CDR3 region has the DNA TGTACCAGCACTGGCGGGGGGCATCCGACAGATACGCAGTATTTT.

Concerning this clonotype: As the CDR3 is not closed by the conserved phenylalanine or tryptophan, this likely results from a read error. The CDR3: CSVEVAVQTGGGYGYTL. Written as DNA, the CDR3 is TGCAGCGTTGAAGTCGCGGTGCAAACAGGGGGCGGCTATGGCTACACCCTC. The rearrangement uses TRBV29-1 and TRBJ1-2, with 9 bases lining up with TRBD1. V shed 1 base and J 4 bases; nucleotides not matched to a gene: 13. The CDR3 covers 17 residues. CDR1 SQVTM and CDR2 ANQGSEA come from the germline V gene.

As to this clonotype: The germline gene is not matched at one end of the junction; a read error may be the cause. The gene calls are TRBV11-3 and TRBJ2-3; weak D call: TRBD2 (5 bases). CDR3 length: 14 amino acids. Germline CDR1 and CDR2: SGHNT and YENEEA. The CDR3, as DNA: TGTGCCAGCAGCTTCAGGACTTGCACTGATATGCAGTATTTT. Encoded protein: CASSFRTCTDMQYF.

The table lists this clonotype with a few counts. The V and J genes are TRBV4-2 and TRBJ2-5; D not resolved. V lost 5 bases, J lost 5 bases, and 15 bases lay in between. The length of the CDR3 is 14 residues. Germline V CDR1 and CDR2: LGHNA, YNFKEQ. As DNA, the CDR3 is TGTGCCAGCAGCTCCCCTGCCGTGGCGGAGACCCAGTACTTC. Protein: CASSSPAVAETQYF.

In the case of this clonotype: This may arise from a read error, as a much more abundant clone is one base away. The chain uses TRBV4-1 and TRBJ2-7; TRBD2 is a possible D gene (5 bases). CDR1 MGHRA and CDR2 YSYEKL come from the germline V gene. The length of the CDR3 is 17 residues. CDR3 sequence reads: CASNQDSLQLGSYEQYF. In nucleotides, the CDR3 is TGCGCCAGCAACCAAGATAGCCTACAACTAGGCTCCTACGAGCAGTACTTC.

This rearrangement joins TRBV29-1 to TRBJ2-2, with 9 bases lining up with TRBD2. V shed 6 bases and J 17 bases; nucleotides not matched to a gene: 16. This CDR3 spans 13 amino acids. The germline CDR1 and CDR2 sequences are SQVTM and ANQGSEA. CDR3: CSVGLAPPGSRFF. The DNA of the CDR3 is TGCAGCGTAGGACTAGCGCCACCGGGGAGCCGTTTTTTT.

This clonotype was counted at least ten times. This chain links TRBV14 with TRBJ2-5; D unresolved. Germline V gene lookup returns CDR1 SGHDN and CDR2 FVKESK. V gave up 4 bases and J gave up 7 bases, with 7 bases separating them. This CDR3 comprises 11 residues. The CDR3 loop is CASSLTRTQYF. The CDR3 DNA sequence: TGTGCCAGCAGCCTTACGCGGACCCAGTACTTC.

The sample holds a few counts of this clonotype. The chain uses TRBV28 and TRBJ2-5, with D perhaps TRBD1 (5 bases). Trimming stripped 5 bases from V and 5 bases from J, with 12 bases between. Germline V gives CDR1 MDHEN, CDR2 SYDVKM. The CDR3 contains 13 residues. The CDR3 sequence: CASSAWTLETQYF. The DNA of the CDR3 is TGTGCCAGCAGTGCGTGGACACTTGAGACCCAGTACTTC.

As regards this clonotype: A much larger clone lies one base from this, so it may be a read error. DNA for the CDR3: TGTGCCCTCAGTGAGTCCCCCGGGACTAGCTCCGGTAATGAGCAGTTCTTC. Amino acids: CALSESPGTSSGNEQFF. The rearrangement uses TRBV10-3 and TRBJ2-1; 9 bases line up with TRBD2. Germline V gene data show CDR1 as ENHRY and CDR2 as SYGVKD. The length of the CDR3 is 17 residues.

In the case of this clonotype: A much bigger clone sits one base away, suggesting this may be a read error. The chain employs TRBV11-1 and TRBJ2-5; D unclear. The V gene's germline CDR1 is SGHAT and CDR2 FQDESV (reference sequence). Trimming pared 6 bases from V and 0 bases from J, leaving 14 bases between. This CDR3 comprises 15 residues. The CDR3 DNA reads TGTGCCAGCAGGTCTTCCCAAGACAACCAAGAGACCCAGTACTTC. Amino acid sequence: CASRSSQDNQETQYF.

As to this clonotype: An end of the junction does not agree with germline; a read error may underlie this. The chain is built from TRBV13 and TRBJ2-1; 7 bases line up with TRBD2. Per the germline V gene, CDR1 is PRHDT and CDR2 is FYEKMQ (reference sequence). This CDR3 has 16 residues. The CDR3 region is CACRPSGANFDNEQFF. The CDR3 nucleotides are TGTGCCTGCAGGCCTAGCGGAGCTAACTTCGACAATGAGCAGTTTTTC.

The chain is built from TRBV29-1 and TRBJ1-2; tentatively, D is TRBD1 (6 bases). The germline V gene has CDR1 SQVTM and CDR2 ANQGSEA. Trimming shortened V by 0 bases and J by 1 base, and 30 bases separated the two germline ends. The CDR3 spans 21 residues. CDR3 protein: CSVEERFGGAEGFYLNYGYTF. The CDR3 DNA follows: TGCAGCGTTGAAGAGCGATTCGGGGGCGCGGAGGGTTTCTACCTTAACTATGGCTACACCTTC.

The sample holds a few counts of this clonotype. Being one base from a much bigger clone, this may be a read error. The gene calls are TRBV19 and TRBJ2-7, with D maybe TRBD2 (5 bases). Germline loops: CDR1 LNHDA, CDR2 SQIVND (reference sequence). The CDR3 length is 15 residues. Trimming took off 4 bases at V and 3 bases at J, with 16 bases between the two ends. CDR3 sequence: CASSTTGIGRYEQYF. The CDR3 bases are TGTGCCAGTAGTACCACCGGGATAGGGCGCTACGAGCAGTACTTC.

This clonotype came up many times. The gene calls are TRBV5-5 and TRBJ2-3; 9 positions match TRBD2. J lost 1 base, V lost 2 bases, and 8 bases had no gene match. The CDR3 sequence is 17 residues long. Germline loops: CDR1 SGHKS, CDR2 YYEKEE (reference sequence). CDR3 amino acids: CASSFRGGRAGTDTQYF. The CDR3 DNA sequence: TGTGCCAGCAGCTTCAGGGGCGGGAGGGCCGGCACAGATACGCAGTATTTT.

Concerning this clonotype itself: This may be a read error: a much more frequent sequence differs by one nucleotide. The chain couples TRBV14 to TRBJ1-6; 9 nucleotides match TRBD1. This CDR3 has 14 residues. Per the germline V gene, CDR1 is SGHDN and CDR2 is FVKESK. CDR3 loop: CAISQDRGNSPLHF. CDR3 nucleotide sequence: TGTGCCATCAGCCAAGACAGGGGGAATTCACCCCTCCACTTT.

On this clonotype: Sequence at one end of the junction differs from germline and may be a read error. CDR3: CASRCWTDSQETRYF. The CDR3 DNA reads TGTGCCAGCAGGTGCTGGACAGACAGTCAAGAGACCCGGTACTTC. The genes are TRBV6-1 and TRBJ2-5; D perhaps matches TRBD1 (6 bases). The CDR3 is 15 amino acids. Germline assignment: CDR1 MNHNS and CDR2 SASEGT.

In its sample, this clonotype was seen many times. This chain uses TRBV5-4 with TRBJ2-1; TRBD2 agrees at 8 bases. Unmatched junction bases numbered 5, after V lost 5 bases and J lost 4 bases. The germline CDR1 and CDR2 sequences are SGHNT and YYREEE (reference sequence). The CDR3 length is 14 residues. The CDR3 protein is CASRPGLGYNEQFF. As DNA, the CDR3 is TGTGCCAGCAGACCGGGACTAGGGTACAATGAGCAGTTCTTC.

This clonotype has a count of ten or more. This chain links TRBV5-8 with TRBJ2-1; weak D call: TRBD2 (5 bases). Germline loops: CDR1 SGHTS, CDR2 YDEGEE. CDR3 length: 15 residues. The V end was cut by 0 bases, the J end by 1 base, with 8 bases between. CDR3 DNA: TGTGCCAGCAGCTTGGCCCCGGGATCCTACAATGAGCAGTTCTTC. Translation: CASSLAPGSYNEQFF.

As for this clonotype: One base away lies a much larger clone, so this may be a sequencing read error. The CDR3 DNA sequence: TGTGCCAGCAGCCGAGGGGGACAAATGAACACTGAAGCTTTCTTT. Translated: CASSRGGQMNTEAFF. The gene calls are TRBV4-2 and TRBJ1-1; D may be TRBD1 (6 bases). CDR1 is LGHNA and CDR2 is YNFKEQ in the germline V gene. V was pared by 4 bases and J by 0 bases, with 12 bases between. CDR3 size: 15 residues.

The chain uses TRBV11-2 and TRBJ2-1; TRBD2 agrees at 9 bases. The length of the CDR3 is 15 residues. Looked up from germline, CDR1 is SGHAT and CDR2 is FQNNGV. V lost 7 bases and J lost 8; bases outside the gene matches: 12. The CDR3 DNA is TGTGCCAGCATCCTATGGCGGGAGGGCCCCCATGAGCAGTTCTTC. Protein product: CASILWREGPHEQFF.

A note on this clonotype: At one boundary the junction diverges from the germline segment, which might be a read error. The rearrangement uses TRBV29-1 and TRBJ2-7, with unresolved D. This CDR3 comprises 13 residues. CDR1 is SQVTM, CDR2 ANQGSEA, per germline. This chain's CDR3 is CSFSRSEFYEQCF. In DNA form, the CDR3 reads TGCAGCTTTTCTAGATCCGAGTTTTACGAGCAGTGCTTC.

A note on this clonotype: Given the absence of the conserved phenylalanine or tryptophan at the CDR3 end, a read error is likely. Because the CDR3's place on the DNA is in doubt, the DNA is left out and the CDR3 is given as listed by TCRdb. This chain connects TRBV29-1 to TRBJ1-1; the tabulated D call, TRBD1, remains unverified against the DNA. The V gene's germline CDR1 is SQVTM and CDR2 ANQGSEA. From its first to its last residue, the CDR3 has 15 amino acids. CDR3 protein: CSVAGTGVGNTEAFI.

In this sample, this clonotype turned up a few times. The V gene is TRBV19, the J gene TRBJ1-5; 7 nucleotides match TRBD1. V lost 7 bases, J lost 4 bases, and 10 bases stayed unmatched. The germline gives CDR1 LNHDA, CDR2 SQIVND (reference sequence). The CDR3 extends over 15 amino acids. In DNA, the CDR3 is TGTGCCAGTACTCTCAGGGACAGCCAGAATCAGCCCCAGCATTTT. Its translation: CASTLRDSQNQPQHF.

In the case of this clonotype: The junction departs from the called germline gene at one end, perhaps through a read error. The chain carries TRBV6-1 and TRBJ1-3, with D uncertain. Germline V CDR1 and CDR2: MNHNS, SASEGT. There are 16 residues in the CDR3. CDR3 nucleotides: TGTGCCAGCAGTGGAGACCCTCAACGGGCTGGAAACACCATGTATTTT. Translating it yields CASSGDPQRAGNTMYF.

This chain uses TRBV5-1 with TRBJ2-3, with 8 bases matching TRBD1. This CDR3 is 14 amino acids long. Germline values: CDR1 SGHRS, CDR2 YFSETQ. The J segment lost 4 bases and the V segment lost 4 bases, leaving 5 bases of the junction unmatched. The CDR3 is CASSRTGIADTQYF. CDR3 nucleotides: TGCGCCAGCAGCCGGACAGGGATCGCAGATACGCAGTATTTT.

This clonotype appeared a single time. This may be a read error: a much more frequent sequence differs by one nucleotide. The DNA of the CDR3 is TGTGTCAGCACCGCTTACAGGGGATCCCCTGGAAACACCATATATTTT. Its protein is CVSTAYRGSPGNTIYF. V is TRBV12-3 or TRBV12-4 and J is TRBJ1-3; 7 nucleotides match TRBD1. The CDR3 covers 16 residues.

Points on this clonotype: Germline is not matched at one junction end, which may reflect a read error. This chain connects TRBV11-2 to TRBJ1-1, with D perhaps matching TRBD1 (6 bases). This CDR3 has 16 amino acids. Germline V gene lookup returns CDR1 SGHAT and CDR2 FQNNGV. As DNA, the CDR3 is TGTACCAGCAGCATATCATTCTTGCGGGGGCCCATAGAAGCTCTCTTT. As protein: CTSSISFLRGPIEALF. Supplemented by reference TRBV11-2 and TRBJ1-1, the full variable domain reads EAGVAQSPRYKIIEKRQSVAFWCNPISGHATLYWYQQILGQGPKLLIQFQNNGVVDDSQLPKDRFSAERLKGVDSTLKIQPAKLEDSAVYLCTSSISFLRGPIEALFGQGTRLTVV.

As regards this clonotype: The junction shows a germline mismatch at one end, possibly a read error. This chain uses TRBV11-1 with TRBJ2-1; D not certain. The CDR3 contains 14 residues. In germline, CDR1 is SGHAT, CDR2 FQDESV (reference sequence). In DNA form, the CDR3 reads TGTGCCGGCAGCTTAGAGCGTCGATTAGGTGAGCAGTTCTTC. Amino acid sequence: CAGSLERRLGEQFF.

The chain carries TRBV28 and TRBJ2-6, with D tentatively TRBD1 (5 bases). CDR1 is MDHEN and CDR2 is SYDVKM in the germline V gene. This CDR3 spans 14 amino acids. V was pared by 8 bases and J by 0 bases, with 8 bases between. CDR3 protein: CASRQGSGANVLTF. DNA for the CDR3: TGTGCCAGCCGCCAGGGCTCTGGGGCCAACGTCCTGACTTTC.

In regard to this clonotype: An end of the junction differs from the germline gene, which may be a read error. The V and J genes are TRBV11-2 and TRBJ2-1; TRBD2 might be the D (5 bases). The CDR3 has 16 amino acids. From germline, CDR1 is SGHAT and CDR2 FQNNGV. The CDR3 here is CASNLAGERDNNEQFF. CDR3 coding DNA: TGTGCCAGCAACTTAGCTGGGGAGCGTGATAACAACGAGCAGTTCTTC.